Listed below are T cell receptor beta chains from one sample, sequenced in a study of OX40 agonist ivuxolimab in advanced cancers. Sequencing was performed with immunoSEQ multiplex PCR; in TCRdb, only in-frame clones are kept and a portion is missing. The repertoire holds roughly 50,000 clones, with approximately 91% as singletons. Sequences were derived from CD4+ or CD8+ T cells sorted from blood, sampled in a trial of the OX40 agonist ivuxolimab. These receptors were obtained from an adult with an advanced solid tumor such as melanoma, head and neck, liver or kidney cancer. Both conserved end residues are part of each CDR3. The D gene is left open where the match is weak. Clone size is shown for a subset of rows, as once, few, many or a class of expanded clone.

CDR3 DNA	CDR3 protein	D gene	J gene	clone size	V gene
TGTGCCAGCAGCTTATACCTGGGATACGAGCAGTACTTC	CASSLYLGYEQYF	.	TRBJ2-7	.	TRBV7-7
TGCGCCAGCAGCCTGACAGCGAATGAAGCTTTCTTT	CASSLTANEAFF	.	TRBJ1-1	.	TRBV4-1
TGTGCCAGCAGTTTACAGAATAGCCCCGGGGAGCTGTTTTTT	CASSLQNSPGELFF	.	TRBJ2-2	.	TRBV28
TGTGCCAGTAGTACGGACGCCGGGGAGCTGTTTTTT	CASSTDAGELFF	.	TRBJ2-2	.	TRBV19
TGCGCCAGCAGCTTGGGGGACGGCTCTGGAAACACCATATATTTT	CASSLGDGSGNTIYF	.	TRBJ1-3	.	TRBV5-1
TGTGCCAGCAGCTTAGGACAGACCGAAAAACTGTTTTTT	CASSLGQTEKLFF	.	TRBJ1-4	.	TRBV7-9
TGTGCCAGCAGCCCGGAGGGACGGATCTCTGGGGCCAACGTCCTGACTTTC	CASSPEGRISGANVLTF	.	TRBJ2-6	.	TRBV13
TGTGCCAGCAGCTTAGACCGGGGCTCGGGAAAAGAGACCCAGTACTTC	CASSLDRGSGKETQYF	.	TRBJ2-5	.	TRBV7-9
TGTGCCAGCAGCCAATTAGGCGGTAGCTCCTACAATGAGCAGTTCTTC	CASSQLGGSSYNEQFF	.	TRBJ2-1	.	TRBV14
TGCAGCGTTGAACGGGGGTCTAGCTCTGGAAACACCATATATTTT	CSVERGSSSGNTIYF	.	TRBJ1-3	.	TRBV29-1
TGTGCCAGTAGCTTACGGGAAAATCTGGGAATCTACGAGCAGTACTTC	CASSLRENLGIYEQYF	.	TRBJ2-7	.	TRBV19
TGTGCCAGTAGTATAGTCCCCGGTCCCTACGAGCAGTACTTC	CASSIVPGPYEQYF	.	TRBJ2-7	.	TRBV19
TGTGCCAGCAGTTCGACAGGTTTCGCAAGACCTGAAGCTTTCTTT	CASSSTGFARPEAFF	.	TRBJ1-1	.	TRBV5-4
TGTGCCAGTGGACAGGGGGATGAGCAGTTCTTC	CASGQGDEQFF	TRBD1	TRBJ2-1	.	TRBV19
TGTGCCAGCAGCTTAGTGGGTTGGCAGAATGAAGCTTTCTTT	CASSLVGWQNEAFF	.	TRBJ1-1	few	TRBV7-9
TGTGCCAGCAGCTTTCCTGAGCGGGGGGCGGTTGGGGAGCTGTTTTTT	CASSFPERGAVGELFF	TRBD2	TRBJ2-2	once	TRBV7-6
TGTGCCACCCTCATTCTCTTGAGTCAGCCCCAGCATTTT	CATLILLSQPQHF	.	TRBJ1-5	medium-sized	TRBV6-1
TGCGCCAGCAGCCAAGTCGGGAGCGGGGGGGCCGACAATGAGCAGTTCTTC	CASSQVGSGGADNEQFF	TRBD2	TRBJ2-1	.	TRBV4-1
TGTGCCAGCAGTGAAACACTAGCGGGAGTATACGAGCAGTACTTC	CASSETLAGVYEQYF	TRBD2	TRBJ2-7	.	TRBV2
TGTGCCAGCTCACCAGGTGAAGCTACAGGGTCCTACAATGAGCAGTTCTTC	CASSPGEATGSYNEQFF	.	TRBJ2-1	.	TRBV18
TGTGCCAGCAGTCATAGGGGCGACACTGAAGCTTTCTTT	CASSHRGDTEAFF	.	TRBJ1-1	once	TRBV6-5